A single sample is the source of the 21 T cell receptor beta chains below, sequenced in a study of T-cell memory formation after mild COVID-19. TCRdb reanalysed the 5' RACE reads using MiXCR and keeps one entry per CDR3 protein. The data show over 45,000 distinct CDR3 sequences, approximately 30% seen once. The sequencing sample was made of PBMCs or a T cell subset sorted from them (not recorded which). The receptors were gathered from a man between 18 and 35 years old who had mild COVID-19 (a few samples of this study predate the infection). Cell type and time point are not known.

This clonotype turned up a few times. V and J are TRBV12-3 or TRBV12-4 and TRBJ2-1, with D perhaps TRBD1 (5 bases). With 5 bases removed from V and 6 bases from J, the gap between germline ends came to 14 bases. This CDR3 region has 14 residues. Here the CDR3 DNA reads TGTGCCAGCAGTGGGGCCTTCGCCCGCAATGAGCAGTTCTTC. Encoded protein: CASSGAFARNEQFF.

This clonotype was counted a few times. This chain connects TRBV14 to TRBJ2-3; D gene uncertain. Germline V gives CDR1 SGHDN, CDR2 FVKESK. There are 14 residues in the CDR3. Trimming took off 4 bases at V and 2 bases at J, with 10 bases between the two ends. The CDR3 DNA reads as TGTGCCAGCAGCCTGCGTACCCACACAGATACGCAGTATTTT. It is translated as CASSLRTHTDTQYF.

The chain uses TRBV6-5 and TRBJ2-5; 9 bases align to TRBD1. Germline values: CDR1 MNHEY, CDR2 SVGAGI. This CDR3 comprises 15 residues. V lost 5 bases, J lost 2 bases, and 6 bases stayed unmatched. The CDR3 sequence is CASSTTGGYQETQYF. In DNA, the CDR3 is TGTGCCAGCAGTACGACAGGGGGATATCAAGAGACCCAGTACTTC.

The chain has TRBV7-8 and TRBJ1-1; 10 nucleotides match TRBD1. V trimming: 1 base; J trimming: 5 bases; junction bases outside the gene matches: 7. Germline CDR1 reads SGHVS; CDR2 reads FQNEAQ. The CDR3 is made up of 16 amino acids. DNA of the CDR3: TGTGCCAGCAGCTTAGAGGGCTGGACAGGGGGAACTGAAGCTTTCTTT. As protein: CASSLEGWTGGTEAFF.

The V and J genes are TRBV4-2 and TRBJ1-1; tentatively, D is TRBD1 (5 bases). This CDR3 comprises 15 residues. Trimming left V 4 bases short and J 3 bases short, with 15 bases between. Looked up from germline, CDR1 is LGHNA and CDR2 is YNFKEQ. The CDR3 region has the DNA TGTGCCAGCAGCCCGGGGACTGGGGCGGACACTGAAGCTTTCTTT. This encodes CASSPGTGADTEAFF.

CDR3 DNA sequence: TGTGCCAGCAGATACCTGACAGGGAAAGAAGACAATGAGCAGTTCTTC. Encoded protein: CASRYLTGKEDNEQFF. The chain carries TRBV6-2 or TRBV6-3 and TRBJ2-1; 7 nucleotides align to TRBD1. The CDR3 is 16 amino acids. Germline V gives CDR1 MNHEY, CDR2 SVGEGT. Trimming took 6 bases from V and 5 from J; bases not matched to a gene: 13.

This clonotype was counted only a few times. This chain connects TRBV12-5 to TRBJ2-2, with D perhaps TRBD1 (6 bases). V dropped 5 bases and J dropped 4 bases, with 14 bases sitting between them. The CDR3 runs 15 residues. Germline V gene data show CDR1 as LGHNT and CDR2 as FRNRAP. This CDR3 reads CASGPDRTVTGELFF. The CDR3 bases are TGTGCTAGTGGTCCTGACAGGACGGTCACCGGGGAGCTGTTTTTT.

This clonotype was found a few times. The chain recombines TRBV4-1 with TRBJ2-2, with 9 bases matching TRBD2. V shed 3 bases and J 4 bases; nucleotides not matched to a gene: 6. Germline V gene lookup returns CDR1 MGHRA and CDR2 YSYEKL. This CDR3 is built from 16 residues. Here the CDR3 DNA reads TGCGCCAGCAGCCAGACTAGCGGAGTTAGCACCGGGGAGCTGTTTTTT. Its translation: CASSQTSGVSTGELFF.

V gene TRBV19 combines with J gene TRBJ1-1; the D is unclear. Trimming pared 8 bases from V and 6 bases from J, leaving 10 bases between. Germline values: CDR1 LNHDA, CDR2 SQIVND (reference sequence). The length of the CDR3 is 11 residues. The DNA for the CDR3 is TGTGCCAGTTCACCGGGCGCTGAAGCTTTCTTT. Its translation is CASSPGAEAFF.

There are a few counts of this clonotype. The gene calls are TRBV14 and TRBJ2-3; D may be TRBD2 (5 bases). Trimming took off 3 bases at V and 1 base at J, with 17 bases between the two ends. There are 17 residues in the CDR3. Per germline, CDR1 SGHDN and CDR2 FVKESK. DNA for the CDR3: TGTGCCAGCAGCCATACCGATAGCGTGGTGGGCACAGATACGCAGTATTTT. This translates into CASSHTDSVVGTDTQYF.

This clonotype turned up a few times. The chain is built from TRBV29-1 and TRBJ1-4; TRBD1 aligns across 7 bases. This CDR3 contains 11 residues. V was clipped by 5 bases and J by 13 bases; unmatched bases: 7. CDR1 and CDR2 (germline): SQVTM, ANQGSEA. The CDR3 DNA sequence: TGCAGCGTTTCGACAGGGAGTCGACTGTTTTTT. Its translation is CSVSTGSRLFF.

The J gene is TRBJ1-1, the V gene TRBV9; 9 bases are shared with TRBD1. The CDR3 has 16 amino acids. Germline V gene lookup returns CDR1 SGDLS and CDR2 YYNGEE. The J segment lost 1 base and the V segment lost 3 bases, leaving 7 bases of the junction unmatched. The DNA for the CDR3 is TGTGCCAGCAGCGCGAGGACAGGGGTCACGAACACTGAAGCTTTCTTT. It specifies CASSARTGVTNTEAFF.

V gene TRBV4-3 combines with J gene TRBJ2-7, with 9 bases lining up with TRBD2. This CDR3 is 14 amino acids long. Germline V gene sequence: CDR1 LGHNA, CDR2 YSLEER. The J segment lost 6 bases and the V segment lost 4 bases, leaving 7 bases of the junction unmatched. The CDR3 here is CASSRRTSELEQYF. As DNA, the CDR3 is TGCGCCAGCAGCCGCCGGACTAGCGAGCTCGAGCAGTACTTC.

The V call is TRBV25-1, the J call TRBJ2-1, with D possibly TRBD1 on 7 matching bases. Looked up from germline, CDR1 is MGHDK and CDR2 is SYGVNS. CDR3 length equals 14 residues. Trimming stripped 5 bases from V and 3 bases from J, with 11 bases between. The CDR3 sequence is CASSLQGGYNEQFF. DNA of the CDR3: TGTGCCAGCAGTCTTCAGGGGGGCTACAATGAGCAGTTCTTC.

This sequence joins TRBV7-6 and TRBJ1-4; D gene unclear. Germline values: CDR1 SGHVS, CDR2 FNYEAQ. The CDR3 has 15 residues. Trimming left V 5 bases short and J 0 bases short, with 10 bases between. The CDR3 loop reads CASSPTEATNEKLFF. The CDR3 DNA reads TGTGCCAGCAGCCCGACGGAAGCAACTAATGAAAAACTGTTTTTT.

The chain carries TRBV6-5 and TRBJ2-3; 12 bases match TRBD2. The CDR3 contains 15 residues. Germline loops: CDR1 MNHEY, CDR2 SVGAGI. Trimming took 6 bases from V and 5 from J; bases not matched to a gene: 6. CDR3: CASRQLAGGGDTQYF. CDR3 coding DNA: TGTGCCAGCAGGCAACTAGCGGGGGGCGGAGATACGCAGTATTTT.

The gene calls are TRBV6-5 and TRBJ2-2; D is undetermined. CDR3 length: 13 residues. The germline V gene has CDR1 MNHEY and CDR2 SVGAGI. Trimming stripped 2 bases from V and 3 bases from J, with 4 bases between. The CDR3: CASSYIHTGELFF. CDR3 DNA sequence: TGTGCCAGCAGTTACATTCACACCGGGGAGCTGTTTTTT.

The rearrangement uses TRBV12-3 or TRBV12-4 and TRBJ2-5, with TRBD1 matching over 11 bases. This CDR3 contains 15 residues. With V trimmed by 3 bases and J by 2 bases, 2 bases remained unmatched. CDR3 sequence reads: CASSFWDRGQETQYF. In nucleotides, the CDR3 is TGTGCCAGCAGTTTCTGGGACAGGGGGCAAGAGACCCAGTACTTC.

This clonotype was seen a handful of times. This chain links TRBV10-1 with TRBJ2-1; D is unresolved. V lost 9 bases, J lost 10 bases, and 16 bases lay in between. This CDR3 comprises 12 residues. Germline CDR1 is WNHNN and CDR2 is SYGVQD (reference sequence). The CDR3 DNA follows: TGCGCCAGGGGAAGTAGAAGTCCGGAGCAGTTCTTC. This encodes CARGSRSPEQFF.

CDR3 nucleotides: TGTGCCAGCAGCCCGGACACCGCCTACAATGAGCAGTTCTTC. This translates into CASSPDTAYNEQFF. The gene calls are TRBV6-2 or TRBV6-3 and TRBJ2-1; tentative D call: TRBD1 (5 bases). CDR1 and CDR2 (germline): MNHEY, SVGEGT. Trimming cost V 6 bases and J 2 bases, with 11 bases left between them. CDR3 length equals 14 residues.

Only a few counts were recorded for this clonotype. This sequence joins TRBV7-2 and TRBJ2-3; 9 bases agree with TRBD2. Trimming cost V 2 bases and J 4 bases; bases outside gene matches: 10. Per germline, CDR1 SGHTA and CDR2 FQGNSA. This CDR3 is 17 amino acids long. The CDR3 region is CASSLIPAGGYSDTQYF. CDR3 coding DNA: TGTGCCAGCAGCTTAATCCCAGCGGGGGGCTATTCAGATACGCAGTATTTT.